This paragraph reports one T cell receptor beta chain. Its antigen is unknown. There are no base qualities to consult, and no much larger clone falls within one base. After approximately 11 days of culture, CD4+ T cells were isolated with the EasySep CD4+ T cell isolation kit. Participants received two doses of either the BNT162b2 or the mRNA-1273 mRNA SARS-CoV-2 vaccine. Negative nucleocapsid antibody results before and after vaccination confirmed that the healthy vaccine recipients had no prior SARS-CoV-2 infection. Half of the culture medium was replaced with fresh IL-2-containing medium on days 3 and 7. Unless noted otherwise, every peptide stimulation condition was grown in triplicate wells. Using Ficoll-Paque Plus gradient centrifugation, PBMC were separated from whole blood and then either used fresh or cryopreserved at -140C. Genomic DNA was extracted from cultured CD4+ T cells with the QIAamp micro DNA kit.

These data belong to a study of vaccination effects on CD4 cells after COVID-19 (dated 2022 in TCRdb). The study in broad terms: To identify antigen-specific CD4+ T cell clonotypes by their expansion, the ViraFEST assay first stimulated PBMC with viral peptide pools and then applied TCR sequencing. Post-vaccine samples across the study were collected a median of 72 days after the second dose, with a range of 14 to 241. Two million PBMC per well were cultured in IMDM with around 5% human AB serum, around 9.1 IU/ml IL-2 and gentamicin, plus 10 ug/ml peptides. SARS-CoV-2 spike-specific CD4+ TCR repertoires were compared before and after mRNA vaccination in COVID-19 convalescent patients and in infection-naive vaccine recipients. A total of nine to ten COVID-19 convalescent patients and 4 SARS-CoV-2-naive healthy vaccine recipients were included in the full study. In the study, cultures from other donors were sequenced using the Oncomine TCR Beta short-read assay on an Illumina iSeq 100. What the study reported, not specific to this receptor: Marked clonal contraction was observed in both infection-induced and vaccine-induced clones at late post-vaccination timepoints, consistent with waning T cell responses. The study was limited by a small number of convalescent patients, and early post-infection timepoints were lacking. In healthy vaccine recipients, vaccine-induced clones were almost all SARS-CoV-2 mono-reactive, with only 1 of 255 cross-reactive with common cold coronaviruses.

The library relied on the immunoSEQ multiplex PCR assay. DNA from the cultured and isolated CD4+ T cells underwent TCR beta CDR3 sequencing. The authors' analysis ran thus. Non-productive TCR sequences were discarded, and reads were trimmed to the CDR3 region, with only CDR3s of 7 or more amino acids retained. The MANAFEST web app was used to pick out antigen-specific clonotypes by comparing their expansion in peptide wells with that in reference cultures. To be called positive, a clone needed expansion at FDR<0.05 compared with the reference and with all other wells, an odds ratio greater than 5, and a frequency greater than 0.1% in two replicate wells. A clonotype was called cross-reactive if it was significantly expanded both in SARS-CoV-2 spike wells and in at least one common cold coronavirus spike condition. CDR3 similarity was assessed by Levenshtein distance using the stringdist R package, and unrooted trees were constructed with ape in R 3.6.1. TCRdb re-hosts the immuneACCESS table, in-frame sequences only. Its copies lack some clones; in the studies checked, an unresolved V gene accounts for under half of them, and the cause for the rest is not known. D and trimming come from the DNA, and the V and J calls and clone size come from that table. The sample contains around 50,000 clones, roughly 70% of them found a single time. The ten most abundant clones make up 6.5% to 9% of the sample.

Sequenced here: CD4+ T cells from PBMCs cultured without peptide, sampled after COVID-19 vaccination. The TCR originated in a human donor who received a COVID-19 vaccine.

The CDR3 region: CASSLGIPSLYTDTQYF. The DNA sequence reads TGTGCCAGCAGCTTAGGAATACCTAGCCTATACACAGATACGCAGTATTTT. The sequence links TRBV7-9 to TRBJ2-3, with TRBD2 tentatively as D gene (5 bases match). Relative to germline, V is 1 base shorter and J is 2 bases shorter, with 16 bases between their ends. The CDR3 runs 17 amino acids, cysteine and phenylalanine included. Of the read, only the CDR3 DNA is kept; its 51 bases are in frame from base 1. Looking up the germline V gene (reference sequence) yields CDR1 SEHNR and CDR2 FQNEAQ.